This TCR beta chain comes out of a study of T cells in Graves' hyperthyroidism and ophthalmopathy. Template material for amplifying TCR beta CDR3 regions consisted of RNA transcripts. With the HTBI primer set, the TCR CDR3 went through a first round of RT-PCR. TCRdb itself ran the multiplex PCR reads through MiXCR, one entry per CDR3 protein. The sample carries about half a million distinct CDR3 sequences, roughly 20% recorded once. Clinical symptoms, serum thyroxine, TRAb, thyroid ultrasound and orbital computed tomography established diagnosis. V trimming: 5 bases; J trimming: 1 base; junction bases outside the gene matches: 7. CDR1 and CDR2 from the germline V gene are LNHDA and SQIVND (reference sequence). The CDR3 has 16 residues. This clonotype was picked up a small number of times.

This receptor was obtained from a man younger than 35 with Graves' hyperthyroidism. V gene TRBV19 combines with J gene TRBJ1-5, with 8 bases lining up with TRBD1. The sample was blood. CDR3 DNA: TGTGCCAGTAGTCCCCTCCAGGGGGCCAGCAATCAGCCCCAGCATTTT. It yields the protein CASSPLQGASNQPQHF.